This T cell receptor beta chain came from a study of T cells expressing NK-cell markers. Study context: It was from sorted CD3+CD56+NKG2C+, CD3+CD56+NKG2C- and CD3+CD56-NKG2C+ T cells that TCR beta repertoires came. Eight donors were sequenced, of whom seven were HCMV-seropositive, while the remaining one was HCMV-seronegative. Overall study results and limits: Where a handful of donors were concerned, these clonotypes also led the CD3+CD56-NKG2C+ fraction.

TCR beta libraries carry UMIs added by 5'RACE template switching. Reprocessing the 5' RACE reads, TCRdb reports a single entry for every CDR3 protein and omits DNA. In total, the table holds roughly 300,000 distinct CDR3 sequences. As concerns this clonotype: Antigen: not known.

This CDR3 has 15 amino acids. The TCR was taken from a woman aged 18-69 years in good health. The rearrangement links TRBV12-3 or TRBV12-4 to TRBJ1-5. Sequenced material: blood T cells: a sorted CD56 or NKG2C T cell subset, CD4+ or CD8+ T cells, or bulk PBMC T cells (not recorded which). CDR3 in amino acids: CASSLSAEKNQPQHF.